The next 17 T cell receptor beta chains were all read from a single sample in a study of T cell changes during pregnancy in multiple sclerosis. Only in-frame clones appear in the TCRdb table, and some are missing; sequencing was by immunoSEQ multiplex PCR. The sample comprises 45,000 to 55,000 clones, around 90% of which are singletons, and 0.55% to 0.65% rests with the top ten. The sequencing here drew on CD4+ T cells from peripheral blood mononuclear cells, taken after pregnancy. Receptor source: a female donor in good health, enrolled as a control in a pregnancy study.

V usage is TRBV9 and J usage is TRBJ1-2, with TRBD1 identical over 9 bases. CDR1 SGDLS and CDR2 YYNGEE come from the germline V gene. This CDR3 is built from 14 residues. V was clipped by 4 bases and J by 4 bases; unmatched bases: 5. CDR3 coding DNA: TGTGCCAGCAGCTCCGGGACAGGGATCTATGGCTACACCTTC. Its protein product is CASSSGTGIYGYTF.

The chain uses TRBV5-5 and TRBJ2-2; the match to TRBD1 covers 7 bases. This CDR3 has 14 amino acids. Trimming took 5 bases from V and 5 from J; bases not matched to a gene: 6. Germline loops: CDR1 SGHKS, CDR2 YYEKEE (reference sequence). The CDR3 sequence: CASRTGSRTGELFF. The CDR3 nucleotides read TGTGCCAGCAGGACAGGGAGTCGGACCGGGGAGCTGTTTTTT.

This sequence joins TRBV11-2 and TRBJ2-7, with 10 bases identical to TRBD2. V gave up 4 bases and J gave up 3 bases; unmatched junction bases: 15. Per germline, CDR1 SGHAT and CDR2 FQNNGV. The CDR3 extends over 18 amino acids. The CDR3 is CASSSGTSARQFFYEQYF. CDR3 sequence (DNA): TGTGCCAGCAGCTCAGGGACTAGCGCCCGACAATTCTTCTACGAGCAGTACTTC. Combining the CDR3 with reference TRBV11-2 and TRBJ2-7 gives the whole variable domain EAGVAQSPRYKIIEKRQSVAFWCNPISGHATLYWYQQILGQGPKLLIQFQNNGVVDDSQLPKDRFSAERLKGVDSTLKIQPAKLEDSAVYLCASSSGTSARQFFYEQYFGPGTRLTVT.

V and J are TRBV28 and TRBJ2-7; D uncertain. The CDR3 extends over 12 amino acids. The germline V gene encodes CDR1 MDHEN and CDR2 SYDVKM. The ends were cut back, 6 bases at V and 2 bases at J, with 8 bases in the middle. CDR3 amino acids: CASSLPTYEQYF. CDR3 sequence (DNA): TGTGCCAGCAGCCTACCGACCTACGAGCAGTACTTC.

This clone showed up just once. This chain uses TRBV6-6 with TRBJ1-2; the D gene is possibly TRBD1 (5 bases). Germline CDR1 MNHNY, CDR2 SVGAGI (reference sequence). V lost 6 bases and J lost 8, with 16 bases in between. The CDR3 sequence is 13 residues long. The CDR3 is CASSVQGGGGYTF. DNA for the CDR3: TGTGCCAGCAGCGTCCAGGGAGGAGGGGGCTACACCTTC.

This chain connects TRBV28 to TRBJ1-4; D perhaps matches TRBD1 (6 bases). V lost 4 bases and J 4 bases, leaving 13 bases between the germline ends. The germline gives CDR1 MDHEN, CDR2 SYDVKM. This CDR3 region has 15 residues. The CDR3 coding sequence is TGTGCCAGCAGTTCCCCGACAGGCCGTAATGAAAAACTGTTTTTT. This translates into CASSSPTGRNEKLFF.

The rearrangement joins TRBV19 to TRBJ1-6; possible D gene TRBD1, 5 bases. Germline CDR1 is LNHDA and CDR2 is SQIVND (reference sequence). Trimming pared 6 bases from V and 0 bases from J, leaving 15 bases between. The length of the CDR3 is 17 residues. This CDR3 is CASREDGGSSYNSPLHF. CDR3 DNA sequence: TGTGCCAGTAGAGAGGACGGGGGGAGCTCCTATAATTCACCCCTCCACTTT.

In regard to this clone: The junction and the germline gene differ at one end; a read error may be behind it. The J gene is TRBJ2-5, the V gene TRBV5-4; D may match TRBD1 or TRBD2 (5 bases each). CDR3 length: 15 amino acids. Germline V gene data show CDR1 as SGHNT and CDR2 as YYREEE (reference sequence). CDR3 region: CASNLGLEGQETQYF. The DNA for the CDR3 is TGTGCCAGCAACTTGGGGCTAGAGGGACAAGAGACCCAGTACTTC.

V is TRBV27 and J is TRBJ2-7; D call uncertain. This CDR3 contains 15 residues. V was pared by 1 base and J by 6 bases, with 16 bases between. Germline CDR1 MNHEY, CDR2 SMNVEV (reference sequence). This CDR3 reads CASSLLLPPSGEQYF. The DNA for the CDR3 is TGTGCCAGCAGTTTATTGCTTCCCCCATCGGGCGAGCAGTACTTC.

This chain joins TRBV25-1 and TRBJ2-1, with a weak D call TRBD2 (5 bases). Germline lookup yields CDR1 MGHDK and CDR2 SYGVNS. V was pared by 1 base and J by 7 bases, with 11 bases between. The CDR3 contains 14 residues. The chain's CDR3 is CASSELVGGNEQFF. As DNA, the CDR3 is TGTGCCAGCAGTGAATTGGTGGGCGGGAATGAGCAGTTCTTC.

The CDR3, as DNA: TGTGCCAGCAGCACATCAGGACAGGACCCTGGGCAGTACTTC. Its protein product is CASSTSGQDPGQYF. V and J are TRBV7-9 and TRBJ2-7, with 7 bases aligning to TRBD1. Trimming cost V 5 bases and J 9 bases; bases outside gene matches: 13. This CDR3 is built from 14 residues. Germline loops: CDR1 SEHNR, CDR2 FQNEAQ (reference sequence).

The chain couples TRBV27 to TRBJ1-2; TRBD1 is a possible D gene (6 bases). V lost 3 bases and J 8 bases, leaving 22 bases between the germline ends. The CDR3 is 16 residues long. Germline CDR1 reads MNHEY; CDR2 reads SMNVEV (reference sequence). CDR3 protein: CASSFGDKGWFSGYTF. DNA of the CDR3: TGTGCCAGCAGTTTCGGGGACAAGGGCTGGTTTAGCGGCTACACCTTC.

V usage is TRBV10-3 and J usage is TRBJ2-2, with 9 bases identical to TRBD2. Unmatched junction bases numbered 14, after V lost 7 bases and J lost 5 bases. This CDR3 contains 17 residues. The germline CDR1 and CDR2 sequences are ENHRY and SYGVKD. CDR3 coding DNA: TGTGCCATCAAGGCTAGCGGGAACCCCCGACGGACCGGGGAGCTGTTTTTT. Residues: CAIKASGNPRRTGELFF.

This sequence joins TRBV6-1 and TRBJ1-6; 7 nucleotides match TRBD1. The CDR3 sequence is 14 residues long. Germline V gene lookup returns CDR1 MNHNS and CDR2 SASEGT. The ends lost 4 bases at V and 5 bases at J; junction bases unmatched: 2. The chain's CDR3 is CASSAGTDNSPLHF. The CDR3, as DNA: TGTGCCAGCAGTGCCGGGACAGATAATTCACCCCTCCACTTT.

The CDR3 loop reads CASSARGPGANVLTF. In nucleotides, the CDR3 is TGTGCCAGCAGCGCCAGGGGGCCCGGGGCCAACGTCCTGACTTTC. The V call is TRBV7-2, the J call TRBJ2-6; TRBD1 matches 8 bases. This CDR3 has 15 amino acids. With V trimmed by 5 bases and J by 4 bases, 4 bases remained unmatched. CDR1 and CDR2 from the germline V gene are SGHTA and FQGNSA.

This clone was observed a handful of times. The genes are TRBV28 and TRBJ1-2; 7 nucleotides align to TRBD1. After removal of 6 bases from V and 3 bases from J, the junction contained 4 bases not matched to a gene. Germline V gene lookup returns CDR1 MDHEN and CDR2 SYDVKM. This CDR3 comprises 13 residues. CDR3 sequence reads: CASRRQGDYGYTF. CDR3 DNA sequence: TGTGCCAGCAGGCGTCAGGGGGACTATGGCTACACCTTC.

The rearrangement uses TRBV5-1 and TRBJ1-2, with D unclear. Germline V CDR1 and CDR2: SGHRS, YFSETQ. V dropped 0 bases and J dropped 2 bases, with 5 bases sitting between them. The CDR3 extends over 13 amino acids. CDR3 DNA: TGCGCCAGCAGCTTGGACGGGAACTATGGCTACACCTTC. Its protein is CASSLDGNYGYTF.